The rows below give T cell receptor beta chains drawn from one sample of a study of Graves' ophthalmopathy and Graves' hyperthyroidism. TCRdb ran MiXCR on the multiplex PCR reads and lists one entry per CDR3 protein. The repertoire holds hundreds of thousands of distinct CDR3 sequences, with under 50% as singletons. Sequencing was done on a sample of peripheral blood. Receptors originate from an adult man with Graves' ophthalmopathy. Both conserved end residues are part of each CDR3. A D gene is named only where the DNA matches it firmly.

j_gene	d_gene	v_gene	CDR3aa
TRBJ1-3	TRBD1	TRBV9	CASSEGTAGNTIYF
TRBJ1-2	TRBD1	TRBV11-2	CASSPGTGVGNYGYTF
TRBJ2-2	NA	TRBV9	CASSARTTTGELFF
TRBJ1-1	NA	TRBV20-1	CSARGGAGIEAFF
TRBJ2-3	NA	TRBV29-1	CSVERQGGDTQYF
TRBJ1-1	NA	TRBV7-9	CANSLGSGTEAFF
TRBJ2-7	NA	TRBV20-1	CSATGRDYEQYF
TRBJ2-7	NA	TRBV5-1	CASSSGRDEQYF
NA	NA	TRBV2	CASRADTYNEQFF
TRBJ1-5	NA	TRBV12-3/TRBV12-4	CASSLGTVDSNQPQHF
TRBJ2-7	TRBD1	TRBV29-1	CSVDPRTGGTSYEQYF
TRBJ2-5	TRBD2	TRBV10-3	CAISDTSGGFETQYF
TRBJ2-2	NA	TRBV7-9	CASSPGGVFF
TRBJ2-5	TRBD2	TRBV6-6	CASSYGLAGTQTQYF
TRBJ1-2	TRBD1	TRBV6-1	CASSEPGTEGYGYTF
TRBJ2-7	NA	TRBV12-3/TRBV12-4	CASSPWGYEQYF
TRBJ1-2	TRBD1	TRBV10-3	CAIQDRDTYGYTF
TRBJ2-2	TRBD2	TRBV7-2	CASSSFSTSGGGRELFF
TRBJ1-4	NA	TRBV7-9	CASSSPAAGEKLFF
TRBJ2-7	NA	TRBV29-1	CSVAWPGSSEDEQYF
TRBJ1-5	NA	TRBV20-1	CSARGGVQQHF
TRBJ1-2	TRBD1	TRBV7-9	CASSSKDRGRWNYGYTF
TRBJ1-5	NA	TRBV10-3	CAISSGYNQPQHF
TRBJ1-4	TRBD1	TRBV15	CATSSPGQGMEELFF
TRBJ2-7	NA	TRBV6-1	CASSAGETYEQYF
TRBJ2-5	NA	TRBV4-1	CASSWGAKETQYF
TRBJ2-7	NA	TRBV20-1	CSARDYRDQYEQYF
TRBJ2-5	NA	TRBV20-1	CSGSVDQETQYF
TRBJ2-1	TRBD1	TRBV29-1	CSARTGGSYNEQFF
TRBJ2-7	NA	TRBV5-4	CASSRIYGGNEQYF
TRBJ2-7	TRBD1	TRBV15	CATSSHLTGGTYEQYF
TRBJ1-1	NA	TRBV29-1	CSVGESTWANTEAFF
TRBJ2-7	TRBD2	TRBV5-4	CASSLRPGLAFEQYF
TRBJ1-1	NA	TRBV25-1	CASTQQGREAFF
TRBJ1-1	NA	TRBV4-2	CASSQGRGRNTEAFF
TRBJ1-1	NA	TRBV6-1	CALGLGTEAFF
TRBJ2-7	NA	TRBV7-9	CASSLAVGPGDEQYF
TRBJ1-6	NA	TRBV12-3/TRBV12-4	CASSTSVLTGRLDSPLHF
NA	TRBD2	TRBV29-1	CSVVAGGEQFF
TRBJ2-6	TRBD1	TRBV19	CASSILTGNSGANVLTF
TRBJ2-6	TRBD2	TRBV7-2	CASSLSSGGANVLTF
TRBJ2-5	NA	TRBV15	CATSSPPTRQGQETQYF
TRBJ1-2	TRBD1	TRBV10-3	CAISTGYYGYTF
TRBJ2-7	TRBD1	TRBV2	CASSARGTGRDEQYF
TRBJ1-4	TRBD1	TRBV10-2	CASSDKGQYNEKLFF
TRBJ2-3	NA	TRBV19	CASSPRRSSRTDTQYF
TRBJ1-2	NA	TRBV19	CTSSRGTYGYTF
TRBJ1-5	TRBD1	TRBV6-6	CASSYVRGQGNSNQPQHF
TRBJ2-7	NA	TRBV10-3	CASSEYQGGAAEQYF
TRBJ1-1	TRBD1	TRBV5-8	CASSLGGTASTEAFF
TRBJ2-7	NA	TRBV11-2	CASSPSRGGEQYF
TRBJ2-2	NA	TRBV2	CASSVGPGGGELFF
TRBJ1-1	NA	TRBV7-9	CASSPQVTTEAFF